The present entry profiles one T cell receptor (beta chain) with its context. Antigen: not known. TCRdb re-called the 5' RACE reads through MiXCR, storing one row per CDR3 protein. Among over 700,000 distinct CDR3 sequences listed, 15% to 20% were seen once. The CDR3 runs to 17 residues. The germline V gene has CDR1 MNHNS and CDR2 SASEGT. The V and J ends lost 6 bases and 0 bases respectively, with 19 bases between them. These data come from a study of CD8 T cells in ankylosing spondylitis. Study results and limitations: Characteristic, it appeared, of ankylosing spondylitis blood was a TCR beta motif of roughly 8 highly homologous variants.

Sequencing input: blood, either unsorted or a sorted T cell fraction (not recorded which). The TCR sequence derives from a male donor with ankylosing spondylitis. The chain uses TRBV6-1 and TRBJ2-3; no definite D call. The DNA for the CDR3 is TGTGCCAGCAGCCCCCTAAATAAGGTGTCTAGCACAGATACGCAGTATTTT. It specifies CASSPLNKVSSTDTQYF.